Sequencing of this T cell receptor (beta chain) was carried out in a study of identifying expanded T cells in peripheral blood. Assay used: immunoSEQ multiplex PCR; TCRdb lists only in-frame clones, some missing. The sample yields about 82,000 clones, roughly 90% seen once. The CDR3 sequence is 12 residues long. Germline CDR1 SGHNT, CDR2 YENEEA. V was shortened by 5 bases and J by 9 bases, with 11 bases between the two germline ends. The source of this sequence is a person aged 18 to 70 in good health. The chain carries TRBV11-3 and TRBJ2-1; D gene unclear. The specimen sequenced was blood. This chain's CDR3 is CASSPPVGEQFF. DNA of the CDR3: TGTGCCAGCAGCCCACCTGTGGGTGAGCAGTTCTTC.